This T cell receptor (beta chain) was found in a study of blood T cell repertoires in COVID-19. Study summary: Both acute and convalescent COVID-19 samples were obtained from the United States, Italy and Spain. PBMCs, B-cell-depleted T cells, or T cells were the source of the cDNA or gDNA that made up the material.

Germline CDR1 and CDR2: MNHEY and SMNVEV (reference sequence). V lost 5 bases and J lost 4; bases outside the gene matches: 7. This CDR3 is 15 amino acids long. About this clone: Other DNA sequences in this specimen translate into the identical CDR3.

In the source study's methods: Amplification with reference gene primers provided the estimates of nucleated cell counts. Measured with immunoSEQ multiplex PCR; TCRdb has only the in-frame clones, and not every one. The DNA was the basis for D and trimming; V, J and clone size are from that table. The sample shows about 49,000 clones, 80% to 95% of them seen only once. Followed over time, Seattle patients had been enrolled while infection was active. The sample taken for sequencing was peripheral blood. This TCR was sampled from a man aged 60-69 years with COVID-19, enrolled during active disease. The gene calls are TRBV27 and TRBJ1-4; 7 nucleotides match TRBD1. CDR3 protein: CASSPRDSLNEKLFF. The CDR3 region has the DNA TGTGCCAGCAGTCCCCGGGACAGCCTTAATGAAAAACTGTTTTTT.